The 2 T cell receptor beta chains presented below share a single source sample, sequenced in a study of early T cells in non-severe SARS-CoV-2 infection. TCRdb reanalysed the 5' RACE reads using MiXCR and keeps one entry per CDR3 protein. Counted here are about 69,000 distinct CDR3 sequences, 3.5% to 6% occurring once; the ten biggest clones make up about 3.6%. The source was whole blood, collected at baseline. All receptors derive from an adult who was a healthcare worker with PCR-confirmed SARS-CoV-2 infection or an uninfected control (not recorded which). The donor label of this sample is uncertain.

This clonotype occurred a few times. This chain joins TRBV15 and TRBJ1-1; D is ambiguous. The ends were cut back, 1 base at V and 0 bases at J, with 9 bases in the middle. The CDR3 extends over 15 amino acids. Germline CDR1 and CDR2: LNHNV and YYDKDF (reference sequence). CDR3 DNA sequence: TGTGCCACCAGCAGAGGCGACACCGTGAACACTGAAGCTTTCTTT. The encoded protein is CATSRGDTVNTEAFF.

This clonotype appeared a few times. For the CDR3, the DNA is TGTGCCAGCAGCTTAGAGGGGGCCTCAGGATTCGATGAGCAGTTCTTC. It translates to CASSLEGASGFDEQFF. This sequence joins TRBV7-2 and TRBJ2-1; 7 positions match TRBD1. The CDR3 has 16 residues. Trimming removed 1 base from V and 8 bases from J; junction bases left unmatched: 11. Germline V gene lookup returns CDR1 SGHTA and CDR2 FQGNSA.